The 3 T cell receptor beta chains below all came from one sample that was sequenced in a study of blood T cell repertoires in COVID-19. Repertoires were generated with immunoSEQ multiplex PCR, while TCRdb's copy carries only in-frame clones and drops some. The repertoire consists of roughly 210,000 clones, with around four fifths occurring once and the leading ten covering roughly 10%. Sequenced input: peripheral blood. The receptor set was obtained from a woman of 80 years or more with COVID-19, enrolled during active disease.

The chain couples TRBV7-6 to TRBJ2-7; the D gene is possibly TRBD1 (5 bases). Looked up from germline, CDR1 is SGHVS and CDR2 is FNYEAQ. CDR3 length: 14 amino acids. Trimming cost V 5 bases and J 3 bases, with 14 bases left between them. The CDR3 region has the DNA TGTGCCAGCAGCCCAGGGTTTTCCAACTACGAGCAGTACTTC. Translated, it gives CASSPGFSNYEQYF.

This chain connects TRBV5-4 to TRBJ1-2, with 10 nucleotides matching TRBD1. Trimming took 1 base from V and 6 from J; bases not matched to a gene: 3. CDR3 length: 14 amino acids. The germline gives CDR1 SGHNT, CDR2 YYREEE (reference sequence). As DNA, the CDR3 is TGTGCCAGCAGCTTGCAGGGGACAGGGGATGGCTACACCTTC. Translating it yields CASSLQGTGDGYTF.

The chain uses TRBV7-3 and TRBJ2-7; possibly TRBD2 for D (6 bases). The V gene's germline CDR1 is SGHTA and CDR2 FQGTGA. V was pared by 5 bases and J by 2 bases, with 13 bases between. CDR3 length: 14 residues. CDR3 sequence: CASSPGTGPYEQYF. The CDR3 nucleotides are TGTGCCAGCAGCCCCGGGACTGGTCCCTACGAGCAGTACTTC.